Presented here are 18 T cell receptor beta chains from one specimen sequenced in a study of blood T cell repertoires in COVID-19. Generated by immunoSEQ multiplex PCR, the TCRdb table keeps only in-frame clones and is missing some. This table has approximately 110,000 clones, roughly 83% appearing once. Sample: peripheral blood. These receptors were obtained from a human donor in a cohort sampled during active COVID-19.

DNA for the CDR3: TGTGCCAGCAGCAAAACCTACAGGGGTACGGGTGATACGCAGTATTTT. Translating gives CASSKTYRGTGDTQYF. The rearrangement joins TRBV7-2 to TRBJ2-3; 7 nucleotides agree with TRBD1. Germline CDR1 reads SGHTA; CDR2 reads FQGNSA. V shed 5 bases, J shed 6 bases, and the junction held 14 bases outside the gene matches. The CDR3 loop spans 16 amino acids.

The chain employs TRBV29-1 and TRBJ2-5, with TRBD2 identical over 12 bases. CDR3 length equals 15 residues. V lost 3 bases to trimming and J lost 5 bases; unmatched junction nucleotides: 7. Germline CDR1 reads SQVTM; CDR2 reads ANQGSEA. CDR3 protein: CSVDLAGGPGETQYF. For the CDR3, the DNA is TGCAGCGTTGACCTAGCGGGAGGGCCAGGGGAGACCCAGTACTTC.

CDR3 loop: CASRGQGADEWNEQFF. The DNA of the CDR3 is TGTGCCAGCAGGGGACAGGGGGCAGATGAATGGAATGAGCAGTTCTTC. The chain links TRBV28 to TRBJ2-1; 12 bases map to TRBD1. The CDR3 extends over 16 amino acids. Trimming at V came to 6 bases and at J to 7 bases, leaving 10 bases not matched to a gene. Per the germline V gene, CDR1 is MDHEN and CDR2 is SYDVKM.

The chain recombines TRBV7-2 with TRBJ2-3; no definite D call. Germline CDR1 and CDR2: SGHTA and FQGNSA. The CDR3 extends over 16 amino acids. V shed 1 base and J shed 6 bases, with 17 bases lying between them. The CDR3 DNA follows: TGTGCCAGCAGCTTAGTAGTAACGTCGGTAGAGGATACGCAGTATTTT. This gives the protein CASSLVVTSVEDTQYF.

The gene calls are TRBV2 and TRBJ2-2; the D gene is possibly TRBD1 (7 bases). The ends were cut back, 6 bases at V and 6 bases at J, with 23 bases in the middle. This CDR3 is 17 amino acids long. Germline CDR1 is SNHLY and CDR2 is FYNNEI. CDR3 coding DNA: TGTGCCAGCAGCTTCCAAGGGGTTGGAGGGGGCCCCGGGGAGCTGTTTTTT. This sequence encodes CASSFQGVGGGPGELFF. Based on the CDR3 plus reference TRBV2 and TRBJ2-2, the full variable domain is EPEVTQTPSHQVTQMGQEVILRCVPISNHLYFYWYRQILGQKVEFLVSFYNNEISEKSEIFDDQFSVERPDGSNFTLKIRSTKLEDSAMYFCASSFQGVGGGPGELFFGEGSRLTVL.

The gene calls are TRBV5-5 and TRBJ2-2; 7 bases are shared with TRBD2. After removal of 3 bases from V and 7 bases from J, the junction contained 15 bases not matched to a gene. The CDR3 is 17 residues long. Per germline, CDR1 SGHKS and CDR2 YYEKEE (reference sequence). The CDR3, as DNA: TGTGCCAGCAGCTCGCTCGGGACTACCGGCCGGCACGGGGAGCTGTTTTTT. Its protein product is CASSSLGTTGRHGELFF.

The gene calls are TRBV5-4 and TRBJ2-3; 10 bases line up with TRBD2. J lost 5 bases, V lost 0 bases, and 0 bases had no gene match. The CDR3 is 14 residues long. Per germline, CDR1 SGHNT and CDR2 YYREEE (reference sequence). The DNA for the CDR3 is TGTGCCAGCAGCTTGGGACTAGCGGGAGATACGCAGTATTTT. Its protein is CASSLGLAGDTQYF.

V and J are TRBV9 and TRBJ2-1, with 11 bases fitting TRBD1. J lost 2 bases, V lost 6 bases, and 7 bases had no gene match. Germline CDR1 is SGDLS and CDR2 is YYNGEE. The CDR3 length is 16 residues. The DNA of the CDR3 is TGTGCCAGCAACTCCGGGACAGGGGGGGCCTACAATGAGCAGTTCTTC. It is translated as CASNSGTGGAYNEQFF. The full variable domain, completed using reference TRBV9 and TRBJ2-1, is DSGVTQTPKHLITATGQRVTLRCSPRSGDLSVYWYQQSLDQGLQFLIQYYNGEERAKGNILERFSAQQFPDLHSELNLSSLELGDSALYFCASNSGTGGAYNEQFFGPGTRLTVL.

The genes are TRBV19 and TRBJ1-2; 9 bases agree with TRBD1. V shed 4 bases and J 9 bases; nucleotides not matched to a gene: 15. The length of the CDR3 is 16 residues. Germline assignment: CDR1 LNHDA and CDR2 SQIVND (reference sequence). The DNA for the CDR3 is TGTGCCAGTAGTACTGCTGGGGGACAGGGCCAAACTCGCTACACCTTC. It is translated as CASSTAGGQGQTRYTF. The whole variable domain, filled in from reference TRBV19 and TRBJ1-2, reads DGGITQSPKYLFRKEGQNVTLSCEQNLNHDAMYWYRQDPGQGLRLIYYSQIVNDFQKGDIAEGYSVSREKKESFPLTVTSAQKNPTAFYLCASSTAGGQGQTRYTFGSGTRLTVV.

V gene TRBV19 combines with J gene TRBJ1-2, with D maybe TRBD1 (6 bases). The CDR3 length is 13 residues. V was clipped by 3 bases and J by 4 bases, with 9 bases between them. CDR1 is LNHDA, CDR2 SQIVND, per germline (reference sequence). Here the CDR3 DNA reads TGTGCCAGTAGTATTGGACAGAGCTATGGCTACACCTTC. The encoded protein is CASSIGQSYGYTF.

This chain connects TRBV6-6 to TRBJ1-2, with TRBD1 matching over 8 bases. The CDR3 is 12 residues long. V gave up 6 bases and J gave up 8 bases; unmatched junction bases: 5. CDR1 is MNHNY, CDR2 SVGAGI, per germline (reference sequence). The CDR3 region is CASSTGGGGYTF. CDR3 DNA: TGTGCCAGCAGCACAGGGGGTGGGGGCTACACCTTC.

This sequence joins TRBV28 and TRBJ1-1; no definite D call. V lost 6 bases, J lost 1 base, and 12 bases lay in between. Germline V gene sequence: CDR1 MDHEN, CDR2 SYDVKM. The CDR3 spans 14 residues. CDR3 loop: CASRTTNWNTEAFF. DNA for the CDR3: TGTGCCAGCAGAACGACAAATTGGAACACTGAAGCTTTCTTT.

The CDR3 sequence: CASSEVVRRTTIYNEQFF. Here the CDR3 DNA reads TGCGCCAGCAGTGAGGTAGTGCGGAGAACTACAATCTACAATGAGCAGTTCTTC. The chain joins TRBV5-1 to TRBJ2-1, with D uncertain. CDR1 SGHRS and CDR2 YFSETQ come from the germline V gene. This CDR3 has 18 amino acids. The V and J ends lost 5 bases and 3 bases respectively, with 24 bases between them. Combining the CDR3 with reference TRBV5-1 and TRBJ2-1 gives the whole variable domain KAGVTQTPRYLIKTRGQQVTLSCSPISGHRSVSWYQQTPGQGLQFLFEYFSETQRNKGNFPGRFSGRQFSNSRSEMNVSTLELGDSALYLCASSEVVRRTTIYNEQFFGPGTRLTVL.

This CDR3 is CSTRQGNTEAFF. DNA of the CDR3: TGCAGCACCAGACAGGGGAACACTGAAGCTTTCTTT. The chain is built from TRBV29-1 and TRBJ1-1; 7 bases line up with TRBD1. V lost 8 bases to trimming and J lost 1 base; unmatched junction nucleotides: 4. CDR3 size: 12 residues. Germline lookup yields CDR1 SQVTM and CDR2 ANQGSEA.

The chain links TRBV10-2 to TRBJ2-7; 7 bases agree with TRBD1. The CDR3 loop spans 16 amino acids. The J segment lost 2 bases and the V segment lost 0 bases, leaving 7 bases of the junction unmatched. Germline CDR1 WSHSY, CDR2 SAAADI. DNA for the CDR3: TGCGCCAGCAGTGAGTCGGGGACAGAAATGACCTACGAGCAGTACTTC. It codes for CASSESGTEMTYEQYF.

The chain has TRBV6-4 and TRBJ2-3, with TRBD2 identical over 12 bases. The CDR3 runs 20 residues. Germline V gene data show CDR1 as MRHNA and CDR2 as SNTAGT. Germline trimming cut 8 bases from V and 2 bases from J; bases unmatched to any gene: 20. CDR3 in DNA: TGTGCCAGCTCGCATTACGGATTCGGACTAGCGGGAAAAGCCACAGATACGCAGTATTTT. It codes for CASSHYGFGLAGKATDTQYF.

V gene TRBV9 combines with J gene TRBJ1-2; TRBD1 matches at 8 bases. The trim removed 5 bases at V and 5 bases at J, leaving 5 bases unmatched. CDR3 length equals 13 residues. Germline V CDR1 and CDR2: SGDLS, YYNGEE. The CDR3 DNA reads TGTGCCAGCAGACCTCAGGGGGCGTATGGCTACACCTTC. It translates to CASRPQGAYGYTF.

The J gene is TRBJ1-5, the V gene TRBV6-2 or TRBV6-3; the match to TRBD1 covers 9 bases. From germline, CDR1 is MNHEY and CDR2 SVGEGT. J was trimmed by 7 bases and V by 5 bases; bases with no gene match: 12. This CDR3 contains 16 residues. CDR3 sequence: CASSDPGQGIGQPQHF. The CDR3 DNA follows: TGTGCCAGCAGTGACCCGGGACAGGGAATTGGACAGCCCCAGCATTTT.